This T cell receptor (beta chain) was profiled in a study of cytomegalovirus exposure and HLA in healthy donors. The study's findings and limits: In a later analysis, CMV-associated beta chains were mostly HLA-associated, it appeared. Reports state that TCR beta sequences accurately predicted most subjects' HLA-A and HLA-B alleles. A list of 164 TCR beta chains associated with cytomegalovirus was given.

This clone was observed a single time. Antigen specificity is unknown. The study ran its PCR with 60 Vbeta and 13 Jbeta primers. Profiling relied on immunoSEQ multiplex PCR, and the TCRdb table lists in-frame clones only, not all of them. The repertoire holds roughly 190,000 clones, around 76% seen once, with about 2.1% in the top ten. Trimming removed 5 bases at V and 7 bases at J, with 11 bases between. This CDR3 contains 12 residues. Germline CDR1 is MNHEY and CDR2 is SVGAGI. V gene TRBV6-5 combines with J gene TRBJ1-2; D is ambiguous. Sequenced material: PBMCs. This receptor was identified in a woman aged 25 to 39 in good health and CMV-seropositive. The chain's CDR3 is CASSPVEGGYTF. CDR3 nucleotide sequence: TGTGCCAGCAGTCCCGTGGAGGGTGGCTACACCTTC.